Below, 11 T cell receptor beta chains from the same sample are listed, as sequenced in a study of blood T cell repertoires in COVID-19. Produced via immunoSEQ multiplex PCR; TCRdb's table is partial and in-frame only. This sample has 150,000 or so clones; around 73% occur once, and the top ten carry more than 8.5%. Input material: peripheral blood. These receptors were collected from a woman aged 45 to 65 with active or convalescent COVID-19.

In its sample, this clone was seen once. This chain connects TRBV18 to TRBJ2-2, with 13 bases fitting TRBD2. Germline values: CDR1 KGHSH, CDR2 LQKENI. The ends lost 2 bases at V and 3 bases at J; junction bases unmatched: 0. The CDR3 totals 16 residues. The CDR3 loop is CASSPGLAGDTGELFF. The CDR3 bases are TGTGCCAGCTCACCAGGACTAGCGGGGGACACCGGGGAGCTGTTTTTT. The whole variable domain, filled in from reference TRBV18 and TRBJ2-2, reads NAGVMQNPRHLVRRRGQEARLRCSPMKGHSHVYWYRQLPEEGLKFMVYLQKENIIDESGMPKERFSAEFPKEGPSILRIQQVVRGDSAAYFCASSPGLAGDTGELFFGEGSRLTVL.

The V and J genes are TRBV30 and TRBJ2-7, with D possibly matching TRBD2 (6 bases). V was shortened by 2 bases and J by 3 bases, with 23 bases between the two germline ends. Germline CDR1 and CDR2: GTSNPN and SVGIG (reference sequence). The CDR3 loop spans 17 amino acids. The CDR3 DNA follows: TGTGCCTGGAGTCCTTCCCCGGGAGTACGAAGGGGCTACGAGCAGTACTTC. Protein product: CAWSPSPGVRRGYEQYF.

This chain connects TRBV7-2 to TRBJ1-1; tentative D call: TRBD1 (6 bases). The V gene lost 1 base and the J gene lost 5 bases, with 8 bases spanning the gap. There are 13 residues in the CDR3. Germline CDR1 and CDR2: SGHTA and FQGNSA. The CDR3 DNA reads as TGTGCCAGCAGCTTAGAGGGGGGGACTGAAGCTTTCTTT. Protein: CASSLEGGTEAFF.

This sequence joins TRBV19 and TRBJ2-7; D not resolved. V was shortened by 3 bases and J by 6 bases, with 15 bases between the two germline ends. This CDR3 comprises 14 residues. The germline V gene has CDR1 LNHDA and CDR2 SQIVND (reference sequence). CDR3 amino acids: CASSIFARGSEQYF. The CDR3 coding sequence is TGTGCCAGTAGTATCTTTGCCAGAGGATCCGAGCAGTACTTC.

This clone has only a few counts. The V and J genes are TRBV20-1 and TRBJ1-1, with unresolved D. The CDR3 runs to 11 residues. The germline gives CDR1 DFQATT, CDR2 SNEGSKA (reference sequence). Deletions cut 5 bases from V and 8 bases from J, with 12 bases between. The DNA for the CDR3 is TGCAGTGCTCCGTGGACTTTGGAAGCTTTCTTT. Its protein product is CSAPWTLEAFF.

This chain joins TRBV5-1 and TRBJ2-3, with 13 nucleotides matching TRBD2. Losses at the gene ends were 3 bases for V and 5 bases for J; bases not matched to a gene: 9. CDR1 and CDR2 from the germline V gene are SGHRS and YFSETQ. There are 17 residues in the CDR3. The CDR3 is CASSSTSGGGMIDTQYF. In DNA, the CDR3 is TGCGCCAGCAGCTCTACTAGCGGGGGGGGCATGATAGATACGCAGTATTTT. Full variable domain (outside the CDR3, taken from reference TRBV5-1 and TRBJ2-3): KAGVTQTPRYLIKTRGQQVTLSCSPISGHRSVSWYQQTPGQGLQFLFEYFSETQRNKGNFPGRFSGRQFSNSRSEMNVSTLELGDSALYLCASSSTSGGGMIDTQYFGPGTRLTVL.

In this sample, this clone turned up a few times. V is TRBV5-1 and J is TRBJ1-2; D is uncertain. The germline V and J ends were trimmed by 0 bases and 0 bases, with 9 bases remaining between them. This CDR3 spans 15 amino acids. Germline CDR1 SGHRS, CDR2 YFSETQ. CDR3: CASSLEEGANYGYTF. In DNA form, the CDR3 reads TGCGCCAGCAGCTTGGAAGAGGGAGCTAACTATGGCTACACCTTC.

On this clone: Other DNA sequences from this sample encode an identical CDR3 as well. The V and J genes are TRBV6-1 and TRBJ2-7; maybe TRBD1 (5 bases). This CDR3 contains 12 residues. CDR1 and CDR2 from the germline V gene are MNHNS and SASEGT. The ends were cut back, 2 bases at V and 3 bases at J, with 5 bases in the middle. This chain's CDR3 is CASSEQGYEQYF. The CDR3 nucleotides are TGTGCCAGCAGTGAACAGGGCTACGAGCAGTACTTC.

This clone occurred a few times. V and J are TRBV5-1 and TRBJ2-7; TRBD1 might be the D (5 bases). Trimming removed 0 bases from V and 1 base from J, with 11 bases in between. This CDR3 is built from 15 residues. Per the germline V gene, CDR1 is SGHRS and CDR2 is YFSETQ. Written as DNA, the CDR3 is TGCGCCAGCAGCTTGGGACAGACCCCTTCCTACGAGCAGTACTTC. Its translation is CASSLGQTPSYEQYF.

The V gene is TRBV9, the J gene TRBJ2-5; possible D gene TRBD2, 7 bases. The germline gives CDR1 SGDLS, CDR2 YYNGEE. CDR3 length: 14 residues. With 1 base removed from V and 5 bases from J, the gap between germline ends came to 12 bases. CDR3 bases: TGTGCCAGCAGCGTACGTGGGAGGGGGGAGACCCAGTACTTC. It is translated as CASSVRGRGETQYF.

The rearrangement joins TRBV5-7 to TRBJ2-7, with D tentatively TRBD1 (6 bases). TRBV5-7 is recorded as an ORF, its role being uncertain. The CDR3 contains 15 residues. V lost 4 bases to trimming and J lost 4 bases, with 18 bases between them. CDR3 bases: TGTGCCAGCAGCCAACCCCTAAACAGGGCGTACGAGCAGTACTTC. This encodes CASSQPLNRAYEQYF.